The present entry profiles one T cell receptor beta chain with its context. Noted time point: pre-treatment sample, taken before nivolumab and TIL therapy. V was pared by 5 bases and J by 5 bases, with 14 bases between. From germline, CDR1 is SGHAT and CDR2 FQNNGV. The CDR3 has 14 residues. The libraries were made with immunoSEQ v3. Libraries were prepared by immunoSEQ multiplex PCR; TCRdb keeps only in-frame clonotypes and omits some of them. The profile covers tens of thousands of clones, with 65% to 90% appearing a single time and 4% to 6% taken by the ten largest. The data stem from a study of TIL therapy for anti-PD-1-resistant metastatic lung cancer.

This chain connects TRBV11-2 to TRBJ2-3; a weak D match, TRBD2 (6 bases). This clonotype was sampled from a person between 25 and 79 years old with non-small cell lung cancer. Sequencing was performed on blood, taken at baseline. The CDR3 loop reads CASSPPGRIDTQYF. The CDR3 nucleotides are TGTGCCAGCAGCCCACCGGGGAGGATAGATACGCAGTATTTT.